Listed here are 15 T cell receptor beta chains from one sample, sequenced in a study of blood T cell repertoires in COVID-19. Method: immunoSEQ multiplex PCR; TCRdb's copy keeps in-frame clones and lacks some. This table has about 150,000 clones, roughly four fifths appearing once. The source material was peripheral blood. The receptors stem from a woman aged 60-75 years with acute or convalescent COVID-19.

This clone was counted once. Relative to the germline gene, one junction end is altered; a read error may explain this. The chain links TRBV4-1 to TRBJ2-1; tentative D call: TRBD2 (6 bases). Per germline, CDR1 MGHRA and CDR2 YSYEKL. The CDR3 runs 19 residues. The CDR3 DNA follows: TGCGCCAGCAGCCAAATCCTGTTTCGGCGGGACTCCCCGGGGCGAGGTGTGATCTTC. This codes for CASSQILFRRDSPGRGVIF.

The rearrangement links TRBV29-1 to TRBJ2-7, with a possible D match to TRBD1 (5 bases). CDR1 is SQVTM and CDR2 is ANQGSEA in the germline V gene. This CDR3 spans 12 amino acids. V dropped 4 bases and J dropped 7 bases, with 14 bases sitting between them. The CDR3 DNA sequence: TGCAGCGTTGTCCAGGGTTCAGGGGAGCAGTACGTC. Translation gives CSVVQGSGEQYV.

The V and J genes are TRBV3-1 (or the pseudogene TRBV3-2) and TRBJ1-2, with D possibly TRBD1 on 6 matching bases. The CDR3 totals 15 residues. V gave up 5 bases and J gave up 4 bases, with 17 bases separating them. CDR1 and CDR2 from the germline V gene are LGHDT and YNNKEL (reference sequence). The chain's CDR3 is CASSGRDIGVYGYTF. In nucleotides, the CDR3 is TGTGCCAGCAGCGGCCGGGACATCGGGGTCTATGGCTACACCTTC.

J is TRBJ1-1 and V is TRBV12-3 or TRBV12-4; D may be TRBD1 (6 bases). Trimming stripped 6 bases from V and 4 bases from J, with 12 bases between. CDR3 length: 13 residues. CDR3 nucleotide sequence: TGTGCCAGCAGCAAACAGGGACCCACTGAAGCTTTCTTT. It yields the protein CASSKQGPTEAFF.

The chain uses TRBV7-2 and TRBJ2-3, with 9 bases lining up with TRBD2. Trimming cost V 1 base and J 1 base; bases outside gene matches: 6. Germline V gene lookup returns CDR1 SGHTA and CDR2 FQGNSA. The CDR3 has 17 amino acids. The CDR3: CASSLVGGGAGTDTQYF. CDR3 in DNA: TGTGCCAGCAGCTTAGTTGGCGGGGGGGCGGGCACAGATACGCAGTATTTT.

The chain employs TRBV18 and TRBJ1-2; TRBD1 agrees at 9 bases. V lost 6 bases to trimming and J lost 8 bases; unmatched junction nucleotides: 10. Germline V CDR1 and CDR2: KGHSH, LQKENI. The CDR3 is 14 residues long. In DNA, the CDR3 is TGTGCCAGCTCGACGGACAGGGGCCAGGGGGGCTACACCTTC. This sequence encodes CASSTDRGQGGYTF.

This rearrangement joins TRBV9 to TRBJ1-2, with 7 bases aligning to TRBD1. The trim removed 4 bases at V and 0 bases at J, leaving 15 bases unmatched. This CDR3 comprises 18 residues. Germline-derived CDR1 and CDR2 are SGDLS and YYNGEE. CDR3 loop: CASSPQVGTDGANYGYTF. The CDR3 DNA reads TGTGCCAGCAGCCCTCAGGTCGGGACAGATGGAGCTAACTATGGCTACACCTTC.

The rearrangement links TRBV30 to TRBJ1-3, with D perhaps matching TRBD1 (6 bases). This CDR3 is built from 15 residues. The germline V gene encodes CDR1 GTSNPN and CDR2 SVGIG (reference sequence). Deletions cut 2 bases from V and 4 bases from J, with 15 bases between. The chain's CDR3 is CAWSWGGAAGNTIYF. The CDR3 DNA is TGTGCCTGGAGTTGGGGGGGCGCTGCAGGAAACACCATATATTTT.

The gene calls are TRBV10-3 and TRBJ2-1, with D perhaps TRBD1 (5 bases). Trimming removed 6 bases from V and 2 bases from J, with 11 bases in between. In germline, CDR1 is ENHRY, CDR2 SYGVKD. CDR3 length: 14 amino acids. For the CDR3, the DNA is TGTGCCATCAGCCAGGGCCAAGCCTACAATGAGCAGTTCTTC. It translates to CAISQGQAYNEQFF.

The chain joins TRBV6-5 to TRBJ1-5; tentative D call: TRBD1 (6 bases). Germline CDR1 reads MNHEY; CDR2 reads SVGAGI. CDR3 length equals 15 residues. V was shortened by 2 bases and J by 6 bases, with 14 bases between the two germline ends. The CDR3 spells CASSYAGGGAQPQHF. As DNA, the CDR3 is TGTGCCAGCAGTTACGCAGGAGGGGGGGCTCAGCCCCAGCATTTT.

The V gene is TRBV5-6, the J gene TRBJ1-5; D possibly corresponds to TRBD1 (5 bases). V was clipped by 2 bases and J by 3 bases, with 9 bases between them. The CDR3 covers 14 residues. Germline V gene lookup returns CDR1 SGHDT and CDR2 YYEEEE. For the CDR3, the DNA is TGTGCCAGCAGCTTTGGGGCCATCAATCAGCCCCAGCATTTT. This sequence encodes CASSFGAINQPQHF.

The V call is TRBV7-9, the J call TRBJ2-6; 8 nucleotides agree with TRBD1. The CDR3 length is 19 residues. V shed 5 bases, J shed 2 bases, and the junction held 14 bases outside the gene matches. Germline loops: CDR1 SEHNR, CDR2 FQNEAQ (reference sequence). The CDR3 nucleotides read TGTGCCAGCAGCCGAGATGGGACAGGTCTTCCCCCTGGGGCCAACGTCCTGACTTTC. Residues: CASSRDGTGLPPGANVLTF.

This rearrangement joins TRBV2 to TRBJ2-5; 8 bases agree with TRBD2. V shed 4 bases and J 5 bases; nucleotides not matched to a gene: 9. Looked up from germline, CDR1 is SNHLY and CDR2 is FYNNEI. CDR3 length: 15 amino acids. CDR3 loop: CASSATGTSAETQYF. The CDR3 region has the DNA TGTGCCAGCAGTGCGACCGGGACTAGTGCTGAGACCCAGTACTTC.

The chain is built from TRBV30 and TRBJ1-5; D is unclear. The ends were cut back, 4 bases at V and 2 bases at J, with 9 bases in the middle. This CDR3 comprises 13 residues. Germline V gene sequence: CDR1 GTSNPN, CDR2 SVGIG (reference sequence). Here the CDR3 DNA reads TGTGCCTGGAATGGCGGCGGCAATCAGCCCCAGCATTTT. Its protein is CAWNGGGNQPQHF. Variable domain in full (rest from reference TRBV30 and TRBJ1-5): SQTIHQWPATLVQPVGSPLSLECTVEGTSNPNLYWYRQAAGRGLQLLFYSVGIGQISSEVPQNLSASRPQDRQFILSSKKLLLSDSGFYLCAWNGGGNQPQHFGDGTRLSIL.

The chain links TRBV3-1 (or the pseudogene TRBV3-2) to TRBJ1-1; D remains unclear. This CDR3 comprises 14 residues. Per the germline V gene, CDR1 is LGHDT and CDR2 is YNNKEL (reference sequence). Trimming shortened V by 4 bases and J by 11 bases, and 20 bases separated the two germline ends. CDR3 sequence reads: CASSPPQTAGRAFF. DNA of the CDR3: TGTGCCAGCAGCCCCCCCCAAACAGCAGGAAGGGCTTTCTTT.